The 16 T cell receptor beta chains below were found in one sample sequenced in a study of T cell repertoires in aging, cancer and after chemotherapy (dated by TCRdb to between 2018 and 2021). TCRdb records Illumina MiSeq as the sequencer. Rearranged TRB sequences spanning V, D and J segments were amplified by multiplex touch-down PCR using a mixed TRB-A/B primer pool. In-frame beta chains were kept once TCRdb had trimmed the public reads at Q25 with fastp and called clones with MiXCR. CDR3 protein sequences are deduplicated, and each keeps its most common genes and DNA. The sample yields almost 3,000 distinct CDR3 sequences; approximately 20% were counted once. Roughly 50% of the sample goes to the ten largest clones. Instead of sorted cells or RNA, genomic DNA extracted from peripheral blood served as the source for amplifying TCR beta rearrangements. The source material was blood. These receptors all stem from a human donor with a solid tumor.

V usage is TRBV7-2 and J usage is TRBJ2-1; 9 nucleotides line up with TRBD1. With 5 bases clipped from V and 6 bases from J, the junction kept 11 bases outside the gene matches. In germline, CDR1 is SGHTA, CDR2 FQGNSA. The CDR3 is 16 residues long. The CDR3 DNA follows: TGTGCCAGCAGCCAAGCTCCGGGACAGGGACTCAATGAGCAGTTCTTC. This translates into CASSQAPGQGLNEQFF.

This clonotype turned up a few times. The rearrangement links TRBV20-1 to TRBJ2-7; 7 bases fit TRBD2. Losses at the gene ends were 4 bases for V and 6 bases for J; bases not matched to a gene: 12. The CDR3 extends over 14 amino acids. Germline V gene lookup returns CDR1 DFQATT and CDR2 SNEGSKA (reference sequence). CDR3 DNA sequence: TGCAGTGCTACCCCGGGGCGGGAGAACTCCGAGCAGTACTTC. As protein: CSATPGRENSEQYF.

With regard to this clonotype: With a much larger clone just one base away, this may be a read error. The chain has TRBV27 and TRBJ1-2; D may be TRBD1 (5 bases). The CDR3 sequence is 13 residues long. Looked up from germline, CDR1 is MNHEY and CDR2 is SMNVEV (reference sequence). Trimming stripped 6 bases from V and 6 bases from J, with 14 bases between. The CDR3 sequence is CASSQDMGDGYTF. The CDR3 DNA sequence: TGTGCCAGCAGCCAGGACATGGGCGATGGCTACACCTTC.

This clonotype ranks as medium-sized. The chain uses TRBV20-1 and TRBJ2-3; the D gene could be TRBD1 or TRBD2 (6 bases each). Germline V CDR1 and CDR2: DFQATT, SNEGSKA (reference sequence). The V and J ends lost 3 bases and 5 bases respectively, with 18 bases between them. There are 15 residues in the CDR3. The CDR3 here is CSASSRGRRGDTQYF. The CDR3 DNA reads as TGCAGTGCTAGTAGTCGGGGGCGCAGGGGAGATACGCAGTATTTT.

This clonotype was detected only a few times. The chain combines TRBV6-5 with TRBJ2-1; 7 bases match TRBD2. Per germline, CDR1 MNHEY and CDR2 SVGAGI. This CDR3 contains 12 residues. Trimming at V came to 5 bases and at J to 11 bases, leaving 6 bases not matched to a gene. CDR3 amino acids: CASSPGGTKQFF. CDR3 DNA sequence: TGTGCCAGCAGTCCCGGGGGGACTAAGCAGTTCTTC.

By share of the sample, this clonotype is medium-sized. The V and J genes are TRBV27 and TRBJ2-7, with D possibly being TRBD1 (5 bases). Per the germline V gene, CDR1 is MNHEY and CDR2 is SMNVEV (reference sequence). The germline V and J ends were trimmed by 3 bases and 4 bases, with 13 bases remaining between them. The CDR3 contains 14 residues. The CDR3 sequence: CASSFLGAEYEQYF. In DNA, the CDR3 is TGTGCCAGCAGTTTTCTAGGGGCGGAATACGAGCAGTACTTC.

This clonotype was counted a few times. The chain uses TRBV6-5 and TRBJ2-7, with 8 bases that match TRBD2. This CDR3 has 14 amino acids. V gave up 7 bases and J gave up 2 bases; unmatched junction bases: 7. Germline CDR1 reads MNHEY; CDR2 reads SVGAGI. This CDR3 is CASTTGGTAYEQYF. In DNA form, the CDR3 reads TGTGCCAGCACCACGGGGGGGACGGCCTACGAGCAGTACTTC.

V gene TRBV4-2 combines with J gene TRBJ2-3; D perhaps matches TRBD2 (6 bases). The CDR3 is 17 amino acids. The V and J ends lost 0 bases and 2 bases respectively, with 15 bases between them. From germline, CDR1 is LGHNA and CDR2 YNFKEQ. In nucleotides, the CDR3 is TGTGCCAGCAGCCAAGAATGGGACGGGAGTCCCACAGATACGCAGTATTTT. Protein sequence: CASSQEWDGSPTDTQYF.

The chain is built from TRBV6-5 and TRBJ1-5; TRBD1 aligns across 7 bases. The CDR3 contains 18 residues. Trimming removed 6 bases from V and 2 bases from J; junction bases left unmatched: 16. Germline loops: CDR1 MNHEY, CDR2 SVGAGI. The CDR3 loop is CASRTTYRQGGGNQPQHF. CDR3 coding DNA: TGTGCCAGCAGAACTACTTATCGACAGGGTGGAGGCAATCAGCCCCAGCATTTT.

In its sample, this clonotype was seen a few times. The chain recombines TRBV4-2 with TRBJ2-1; the D gene could be TRBD1 or TRBD2 (6 bases each). The CDR3 extends over 17 amino acids. V was cut by 3 bases and J by 8 bases, with 23 bases left in between. In germline, CDR1 is LGHNA, CDR2 YNFKEQ. CDR3 residues: CASSQEGYLGGVDEQFF. Here the CDR3 DNA reads TGTGCCAGCAGCCAGGAGGGGTATCTAGGGGGAGTCGATGAGCAGTTCTTC.

This chain uses TRBV14 with TRBJ1-1; D gene unclear. Trimming cost V 1 base and J 8 bases, with 5 bases left between them. The CDR3 totals 11 residues. The germline V gene has CDR1 SGHDN and CDR2 FVKESK. The CDR3 sequence is CASSQGSEAFF. Here the CDR3 DNA reads TGTGCCAGCAGCCAAGGTTCAGAAGCTTTCTTT. Together with reference TRBV14 and TRBJ1-1, the CDR3 gives the full variable domain: EAGVTQFPSHSVIEKGQTVTLRCDPISGHDNLYWYRRVMGKEIKFLLHFVKESKQDESGMPNNRFLAERTGGTYSTLKVQPAELEDSGVYFCASSQGSEAFFGQGTRLTVV.

This clonotype was counted a few times. The V call is TRBV18, the J call TRBJ1-5; 7 nucleotides match TRBD1. V lost 4 bases, J lost 6 bases, and 6 bases stayed unmatched. CDR3 size: 14 residues. Germline V gives CDR1 KGHSH, CDR2 LQKENI. Here the CDR3 reads CASSLPGGGQPQHF. DNA for the CDR3: TGTGCCAGCTCACTTCCAGGGGGGGGTCAGCCCCAGCATTTT.

As to this clonotype: The junction and the germline gene differ at one end; a read error may be behind it. The chain is built from TRBV20-1 and TRBJ1-5; unclear D gene. Germline CDR1 and CDR2: DFQATT and SNEGSKA (reference sequence). The CDR3 is 15 residues long. DNA of the CDR3: TGCAGTCCTAGAGATGGAGGGATAAGCAATCAGCCCCAGCATTTT. Its translation: CSPRDGGISNQPQHF.

This clonotype was seen a handful of times. This chain links TRBV7-9 with TRBJ2-5, with D possibly matching TRBD1 (7 bases). Germline V gene lookup returns CDR1 SEHNR and CDR2 FQNEAQ (reference sequence). Trimming removed 5 bases at V and 1 base at J, with 11 bases between. The CDR3 is 14 residues long. The CDR3 coding sequence is TGTGCCAGCAGCCCCAGGGGGGCCCAAGAGACCCAGTACTTC. Translating it yields CASSPRGAQETQYF.

This clonotype counts as medium-sized. The rearrangement links TRBV29-1 to TRBJ1-1; possibly TRBD1 for D (5 bases). V was cut by 7 bases and J by 0 bases, with 12 bases left in between. The length of the CDR3 is 13 residues. CDR1 and CDR2 (germline): SQVTM, ANQGSEA. The CDR3 DNA reads as TGCAGCGCTCGGGGGGGGGTGAACACTGAAGCTTTCTTT. Its translation: CSARGGVNTEAFF.

This clonotype was counted between two and nine times. This chain links TRBV20-1 with TRBJ2-6, with D unresolved. CDR3 length: 14 amino acids. The germline V gene has CDR1 DFQATT and CDR2 SNEGSKA (reference sequence). V dropped 6 bases and J dropped 0 bases, with 9 bases sitting between them. The CDR3 loop reads CSAPHLSGANVLTF. Here the CDR3 DNA reads TGCAGTGCCCCTCACCTCTCTGGGGCCAACGTCCTGACTTTC.